One sample yielded the 23 T cell receptor beta chains listed below, sequenced in a study of T cell responses to AZD1222 COVID-19 vaccine. Only in-frame clones appear in the TCRdb table, and some are missing; sequencing was by immunoSEQ multiplex PCR. The data contain roughly 170,000 clones, 90% to 95% of them singletons. The sequencing used peripheral blood, collected 28 days after the second AZD1222 dose. The receptor source for this set is an adult who received the AZD1222 COVID-19 vaccine.

The chain uses TRBV7-9 and TRBJ1-3; D gene unclear. The V end lost 3 bases, the J end lost 0 bases, and 9 bases lay between the germline ends. CDR1 is SEHNR, CDR2 FQNEAQ, per germline (reference sequence). CDR3 size: 15 residues. The CDR3 sequence: CASSLLQRSGNTIYF. CDR3 bases: TGTGCCAGCAGCTTGCTGCAGCGCTCTGGAAACACCATATATTTT.

The chain employs TRBV25-1 and TRBJ1-2; D may be TRBD1 (6 bases). Germline lookup yields CDR1 MGHDK and CDR2 SYGVNS. The CDR3 runs 12 residues. V lost 8 bases and J lost 6, with 13 bases in between. The CDR3 sequence: CASGTGLDGYTF. Here the CDR3 DNA reads TGTGCCAGCGGAACAGGGCTGGATGGCTACACCTTC.

This chain connects TRBV6-1 to TRBJ2-7; TRBD2 matches at 7 bases. CDR3 size: 15 residues. CDR1 and CDR2 from the germline V gene are MNHNS and SASEGT. V shed 2 bases, J shed 2 bases, and the junction held 6 bases outside the gene matches. The CDR3 DNA sequence: TGTGCCAGCAGTGAACGCCGCGCGGGAGCCTACGAGCAGTACTTC. Its translation: CASSERRAGAYEQYF.

The J gene is TRBJ2-7, the V gene TRBV5-1; D ambiguous. Looked up from germline, CDR1 is SGHRS and CDR2 is YFSETQ. Trimming took 0 bases from V and 1 from J, leaving 8 bases between them. The CDR3 extends over 14 amino acids. CDR3 protein: CASSLAVSSYEQYF. Here the CDR3 DNA reads TGCGCCAGCAGCTTGGCCGTCAGTTCCTACGAGCAGTACTTC.

The chain is built from TRBV7-8 and TRBJ1-1, with D maybe TRBD1 (6 bases). Deletions cut 2 bases from V and 6 bases from J, with 13 bases between. CDR1 SGHVS and CDR2 FQNEAQ come from the germline V gene. There are 14 residues in the CDR3. The CDR3 region has the DNA TGTGCCAGCAGCTTAAGGGGGTTTGAGTCTGAAGCTTTCTTT. Protein sequence: CASSLRGFESEAFF. The full variable domain, completed using reference TRBV7-8 and TRBJ1-1, is GAGVSQSPRYKVAKRGQDVALRCDPISGHVSLFWYQQALGQGPEFLTYFQNEAQLDKSGLPSDRFFAERPEGSVSTLKIQRTQQEDSAVYLCASSLRGFESEAFFGQGTRLTVV.

The rearrangement links TRBV4-3 to TRBJ2-1; D not resolved. The germline CDR1 and CDR2 sequences are LGHNA and YSLEER. CDR3 size: 18 residues. Trimming removed 1 base from V and 0 bases from J, with 16 bases in between. The CDR3: CASSQVLSPLGSYNEQFF. The DNA for the CDR3 is TGCGCCAGCAGCCAAGTCTTAAGCCCCCTCGGCTCCTACAATGAGCAGTTCTTC.

In DNA form, the CDR3 reads TGTGCCAGCAGCTTGCAGCCGGGTTCCACTGGGGCCAACGTCCTGACTTTC. Translation: CASSLQPGSTGANVLTF. This sequence joins TRBV7-3 and TRBJ2-6; unclear D gene. This CDR3 has 17 amino acids. Germline V gene data show CDR1 as SGHTA and CDR2 as FQGTGA. V was shortened by 3 bases and J by 2 bases, with 14 bases between the two germline ends.

The chain recombines TRBV19 with TRBJ1-4, with D perhaps matching TRBD1 (5 bases). The CDR3 extends over 15 amino acids. Trimming pared 5 bases from V and 8 bases from J, leaving 18 bases between. Looked up from germline, CDR1 is LNHDA and CDR2 is SQIVND (reference sequence). DNA of the CDR3: TGTGCCAGTAGTGCGAGAAGGGGCCCCGGAGAAAAACTGTTTTTT. It translates to CASSARRGPGEKLFF.

The J gene is TRBJ2-3, the V gene TRBV20-1; D remains unclear. V shed 6 bases and J shed 5 bases, with 9 bases lying between them. Germline CDR1 is DFQATT and CDR2 is SNEGSKA (reference sequence). The CDR3 has 11 amino acids. The CDR3 coding sequence is TGCAGTGCAAATATGGGAGATACGCAGTATTTT. As protein: CSANMGDTQYF.

The chain uses TRBV3-1 (or the pseudogene TRBV3-2) and TRBJ2-3; TRBD2 agrees at 11 bases. V trimming: 3 bases; J trimming: 1 base; junction bases outside the gene matches: 3. Germline CDR1 LGHDT, CDR2 YNNKEL (reference sequence). This CDR3 region has 16 residues. The CDR3 region has the DNA TGTGCCAGCAGCCAGCAGGGACTAGCGGGCACAGATACGCAGTATTTT. Its translation is CASSQQGLAGTDTQYF.

The chain employs TRBV7-9 and TRBJ2-3; D remains ambiguous. The CDR3 spans 12 residues. Germline assignment: CDR1 SEHNR and CDR2 FQNEAQ (reference sequence). Trimming removed 11 bases at V and 5 bases at J, with 14 bases between. The CDR3 DNA sequence: TGTGCCGTAGGCTCGACGGGAGATACGCAGTATTTT. It specifies CAVGSTGDTQYF.

The V call is TRBV29-1, the J call TRBJ1-1; D is ambiguous. Germline V gene data show CDR1 as SQVTM and CDR2 as ANQGSEA. V was trimmed by 7 bases and J by 0 bases, leaving 18 bases between them. CDR3 size: 15 residues. The CDR3 DNA reads TGCAGCGCTATTAGCCTCCAGGTCATGAACACTGAAGCTTTCTTT. Residues: CSAISLQVMNTEAFF.

Comment on this clone: An end of the junction does not agree with germline; a read error may underlie this. The chain links TRBV7-8 to TRBJ2-3; no definite D call. CDR3 length: 14 amino acids. Germline V gives CDR1 SGHVS, CDR2 FQNEAQ. The CDR3 DNA follows: TGTGCCAACAGCTTCCCGTTTAGCACAGATACGCAGTATTTT. Translated: CANSFPFSTDTQYF.

The chain joins TRBV5-1 to TRBJ2-3, with D possibly matching TRBD2 (5 bases). This CDR3 contains 14 residues. Germline V gene lookup returns CDR1 SGHRS and CDR2 YFSETQ. V lost 6 bases and J 0 bases, leaving 11 bases between the germline ends. CDR3 sequence: CASMGGFSTDTQYF. The CDR3 region has the DNA TGCGCCAGCATGGGCGGGTTTAGCACAGATACGCAGTATTTT. Looking up the rest from reference TRBV5-1 and TRBJ2-3 gives the full variable domain: KAGVTQTPRYLIKTRGQQVTLSCSPISGHRSVSWYQQTPGQGLQFLFEYFSETQRNKGNFPGRFSGRQFSNSRSEMNVSTLELGDSALYLCASMGGFSTDTQYFGPGTRLTVL.

This clone has only one observation. This chain links TRBV28 with TRBJ2-3, with D tentatively TRBD1 (5 bases). The germline V gene encodes CDR1 MDHEN and CDR2 SYDVKM. V was clipped by 5 bases and J by 14 bases, with 17 bases between them. The CDR3 contains 12 residues. This CDR3 is CASSGLGRTTYF. As DNA, the CDR3 is TGTGCCAGCAGTGGGTTGGGGCGCACTACGTATTTT.

The rearrangement joins TRBV28 to TRBJ1-5; D is unclear. In germline, CDR1 is MDHEN, CDR2 SYDVKM. Trimming took 10 bases from V and 0 from J, leaving 7 bases between them. This CDR3 spans 12 amino acids. Here the CDR3 DNA reads TGTGCCACCTGGAATAGCAATCAGCCCCAGCATTTT. It yields the protein CATWNSNQPQHF.

This chain uses TRBV4-3 with TRBJ1-2, with D unresolved. Germline V gene lookup returns CDR1 LGHNA and CDR2 YSLEER. The length of the CDR3 is 12 residues. Deletions cut 0 bases from V and 7 bases from J, with 6 bases between. Here the CDR3 DNA reads TGCGCCAGCAGCCAAGAGAACAGTGGCTACACCTTC. Translation: CASSQENSGYTF.

This clone was observed a single time. The chain couples TRBV6-2 or TRBV6-3 to TRBJ2-2; 7 positions agree with TRBD1. CDR1 is MNHEY and CDR2 is SVGEGT in the germline V gene. The J segment lost 5 bases and the V segment lost 5 bases, leaving 17 bases of the junction unmatched. The CDR3 contains 18 residues. CDR3 DNA sequence: TGTGCCAGCAGTGCCGACGACCTCCGAAGGGGGCAAACCGGGGAGCTGTTTTTT. Protein: CASSADDLRRGQTGELFF.

This clone has just one count. This chain links TRBV25-1 with TRBJ1-1; weak D call: TRBD1 (5 bases). V was shortened by 5 bases and J by 8 bases, with 12 bases between the two germline ends. CDR3 length: 12 residues. Germline lookup yields CDR1 MGHDK and CDR2 SYGVNS. For the CDR3, the DNA is TGTGCCAGCAGTAACTTCCACAGGGAAGCTTTCTTT. It encodes CASSNFHREAFF.

The chain couples TRBV7-6 to TRBJ1-6; the D is unclear. Trimming left V 3 bases short and J 5 bases short, with 8 bases between. The CDR3 contains 14 residues. Per the germline V gene, CDR1 is SGHVS and CDR2 is FNYEAQ. CDR3 coding DNA: TGTGCCAGCAGCTTGATGGCGGATAATTCACCCCTCCACTTT. This encodes CASSLMADNSPLHF.

The V and J genes are TRBV28 and TRBJ1-6; 7 nucleotides line up with TRBD1. Germline V gene sequence: CDR1 MDHEN, CDR2 SYDVKM. Trimming cost V 2 bases and J 8 bases; bases outside gene matches: 6. CDR3 length equals 15 residues. CDR3 coding DNA: TGTGCCAGCAGTTTAACAGGGGCAGGAGATTCACCCCTCCACTTT. Its protein is CASSLTGAGDSPLHF.

V is TRBV13 and J is TRBJ2-4; 14 positions match TRBD2. CDR1 and CDR2 from the germline V gene are PRHDT and FYEKMQ (reference sequence). This CDR3 contains 18 residues. The V gene end was trimmed by 0 bases and the J gene end by 1 base; junction bases not matched to a gene: 2. CDR3 amino acids: CASSLGGTSGGAKNIQYF. The CDR3 nucleotides read TGTGCCAGCAGCTTAGGTGGGACTAGCGGGGGTGCCAAAAACATTCAGTACTTC.

The rearrangement links TRBV27 to TRBJ1-1; 7 positions match TRBD1. Trimming cost V 0 bases and J 3 bases; bases outside gene matches: 13. This CDR3 has 18 residues. The germline V gene has CDR1 MNHEY and CDR2 SMNVEV (reference sequence). The CDR3 DNA follows: TGTGCCAGCAGTTTATCCCCCAATTACAGGGGCGGGGACACTGAAGCTTTCTTT. It yields the protein CASSLSPNYRGGDTEAFF.